The entry that follows covers one TCR beta chain sequence. What it binds is unknown. The source of the sample is a study of shared clonotypes between healthy human individuals. General study points: Clonotypes that were shared across several donors made up approximately 5% of naive CD4 clonotypes.

Trimming removed 1 base from V and 0 bases from J, with 14 bases in between. The V gene's germline CDR1 is SGHRS and CDR2 YFSETQ. This CDR3 has 16 residues. The repertoire was sequenced with immunoSEQ multiplex PCR; TCRdb's copy has only in-frame clones and lacks some. The sample contains approximately 740,000 clones, about 74% of which appear only once. Memory CD4+ cells were the fraction left after CD45RA+ naive selection. The V call is TRBV5-1, the J call TRBJ2-7, with D maybe TRBD2 (5 bases). This clonotype was obtained from a woman aged 25-40 years in good health. Sequenced material: memory CD4+ T cells sorted from blood. Subset noted: CD45RA-negative fraction. CDR3 amino acids: CASSLISSKSSYEQYF. As DNA, the CDR3 is TGCGCCAGCAGCTTGATTTCTAGCAAGAGCTCCTACGAGCAGTACTTC.